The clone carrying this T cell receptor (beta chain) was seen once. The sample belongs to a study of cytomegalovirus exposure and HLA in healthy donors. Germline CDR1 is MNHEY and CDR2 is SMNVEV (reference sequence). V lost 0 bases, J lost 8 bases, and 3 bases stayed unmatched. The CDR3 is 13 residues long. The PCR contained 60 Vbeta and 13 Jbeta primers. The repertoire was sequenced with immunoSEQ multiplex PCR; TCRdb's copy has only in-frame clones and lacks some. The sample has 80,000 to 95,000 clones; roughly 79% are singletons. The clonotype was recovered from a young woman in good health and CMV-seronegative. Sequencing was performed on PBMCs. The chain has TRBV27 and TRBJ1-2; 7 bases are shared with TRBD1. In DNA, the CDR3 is TGTGCCAGCAGTTTATCCGGACAGGTCGGCTACACCTTC. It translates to CASSLSGQVGYTF.